The entry below gives a single TCR beta chain sequence along with its context. Sequencing used immunoSEQ multiplex PCR; TCRdb keeps in-frame clones, though not all of them. The table has some 70,000 clones, roughly 92% seen once. CDR3 length: 14 residues. V was shortened by 1 base and J by 2 bases, with 8 bases between the two germline ends. CDR1 and CDR2 (germline): SGHDT, YYEEEE. The data derive from a study of T cell changes during pregnancy in multiple sclerosis. The specimen was CD8+ T cells from peripheral blood mononuclear cells, collected in the third trimester of pregnancy. The origin of this receptor is a female donor in good health, enrolled as a control in a pregnancy study. This sequence joins TRBV5-6 and TRBJ2-3; a possible D gene is TRBD1 (6 bases). This CDR3 is CASSLKGDTDTQYF. The DNA for the CDR3 is TGTGCCAGCAGCTTGAAGGGGGACACAGATACGCAGTATTTT.